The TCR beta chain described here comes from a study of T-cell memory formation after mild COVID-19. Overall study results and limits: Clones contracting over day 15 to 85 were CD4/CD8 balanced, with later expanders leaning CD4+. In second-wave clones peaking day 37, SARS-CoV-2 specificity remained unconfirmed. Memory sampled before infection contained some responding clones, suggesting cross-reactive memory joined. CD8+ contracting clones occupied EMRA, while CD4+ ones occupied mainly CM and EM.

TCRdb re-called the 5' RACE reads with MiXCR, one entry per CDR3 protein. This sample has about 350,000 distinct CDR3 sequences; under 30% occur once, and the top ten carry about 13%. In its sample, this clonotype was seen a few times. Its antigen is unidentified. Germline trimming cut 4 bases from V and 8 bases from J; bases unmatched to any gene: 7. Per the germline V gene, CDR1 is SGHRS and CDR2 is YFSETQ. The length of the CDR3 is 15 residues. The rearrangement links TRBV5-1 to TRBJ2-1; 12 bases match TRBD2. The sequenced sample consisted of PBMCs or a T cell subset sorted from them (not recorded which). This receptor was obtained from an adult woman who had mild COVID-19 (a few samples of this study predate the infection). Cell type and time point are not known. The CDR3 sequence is CASSEGLAGGDEQFF. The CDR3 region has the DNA TGCGCCAGCAGCGAGGGACTAGCGGGCGGGGATGAGCAGTTCTTC.